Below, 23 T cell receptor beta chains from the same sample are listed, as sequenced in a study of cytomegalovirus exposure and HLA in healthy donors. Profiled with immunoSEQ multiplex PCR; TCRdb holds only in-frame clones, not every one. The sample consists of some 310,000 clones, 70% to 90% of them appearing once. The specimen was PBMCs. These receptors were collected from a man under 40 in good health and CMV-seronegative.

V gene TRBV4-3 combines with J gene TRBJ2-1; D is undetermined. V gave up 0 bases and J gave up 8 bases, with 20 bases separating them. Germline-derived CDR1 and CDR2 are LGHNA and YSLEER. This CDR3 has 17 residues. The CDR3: CASSQDKRPGMSYEQFF. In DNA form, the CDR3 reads TGCGCCAGCAGCCAAGATAAGAGGCCCGGTATGTCGTATGAGCAGTTCTTC.

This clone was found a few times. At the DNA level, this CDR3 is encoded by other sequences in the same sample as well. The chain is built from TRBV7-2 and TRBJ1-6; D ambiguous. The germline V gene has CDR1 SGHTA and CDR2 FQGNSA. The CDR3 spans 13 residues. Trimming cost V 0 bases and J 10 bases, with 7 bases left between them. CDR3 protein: CASSLARGSPLHF. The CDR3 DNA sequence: TGTGCCAGCAGCTTAGCGCGCGGGTCACCCCTCCACTTT.

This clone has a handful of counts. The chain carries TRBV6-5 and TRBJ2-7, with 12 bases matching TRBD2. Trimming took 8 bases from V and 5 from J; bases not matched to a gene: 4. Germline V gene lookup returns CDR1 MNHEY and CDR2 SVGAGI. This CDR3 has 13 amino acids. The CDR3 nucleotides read TGTGCCAGCGGGAGACTAGCGGGGGACGAGCAGTACTTC. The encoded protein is CASGRLAGDEQYF.

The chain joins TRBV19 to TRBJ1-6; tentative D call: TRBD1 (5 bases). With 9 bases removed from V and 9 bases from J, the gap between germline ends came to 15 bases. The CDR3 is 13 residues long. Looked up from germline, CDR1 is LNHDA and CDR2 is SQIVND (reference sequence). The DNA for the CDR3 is TGTGCCAGCTCAGACGGGGGGACTTCACCCCTCCACTTT. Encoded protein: CASSDGGTSPLHF.

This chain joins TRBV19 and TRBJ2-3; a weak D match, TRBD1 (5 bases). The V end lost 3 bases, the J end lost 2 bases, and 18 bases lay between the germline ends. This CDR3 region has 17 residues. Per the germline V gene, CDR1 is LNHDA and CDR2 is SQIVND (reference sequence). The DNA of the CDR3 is TGTGCCAGTAGTATTCAGTGGACAACAGGATCCACAGATACGCAGTATTTT. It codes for CASSIQWTTGSTDTQYF.

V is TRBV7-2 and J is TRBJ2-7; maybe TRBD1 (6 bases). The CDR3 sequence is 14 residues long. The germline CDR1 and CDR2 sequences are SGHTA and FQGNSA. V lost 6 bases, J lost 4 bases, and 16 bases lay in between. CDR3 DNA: TGTGCCAGCAGTATCTCCGGACAGCCTTACGAGCAGTACTTC. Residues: CASSISGQPYEQYF.

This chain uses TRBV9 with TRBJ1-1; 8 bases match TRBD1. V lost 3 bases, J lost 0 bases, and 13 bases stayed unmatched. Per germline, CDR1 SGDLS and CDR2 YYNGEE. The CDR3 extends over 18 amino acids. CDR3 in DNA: TGTGCCAGCAGCGCCCGGCGGACAGGGCGAGTGGTGAACACTGAAGCTTTCTTT. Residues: CASSARRTGRVVNTEAFF.

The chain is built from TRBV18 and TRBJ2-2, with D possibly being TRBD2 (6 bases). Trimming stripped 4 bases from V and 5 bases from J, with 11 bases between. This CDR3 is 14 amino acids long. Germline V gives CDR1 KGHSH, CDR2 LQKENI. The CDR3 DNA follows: TGTGCCAGCTCACGAGTAGCGGTGACCGGGGAGCTGTTTTTT. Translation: CASSRVAVTGELFF. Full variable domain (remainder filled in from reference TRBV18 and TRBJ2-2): NAGVMQNPRHLVRRRGQEARLRCSPMKGHSHVYWYRQLPEEGLKFMVYLQKENIIDESGMPKERFSAEFPKEGPSILRIQQVVRGDSAAYFCASSRVAVTGELFFGEGSRLTVL.

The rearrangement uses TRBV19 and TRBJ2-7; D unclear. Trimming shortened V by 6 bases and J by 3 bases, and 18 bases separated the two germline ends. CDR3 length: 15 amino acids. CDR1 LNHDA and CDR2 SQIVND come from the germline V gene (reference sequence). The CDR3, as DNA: TGTGCCAGTAGCCTGACTGACGCGGTACGCTACGAGCAGTACTTC. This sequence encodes CASSLTDAVRYEQYF.

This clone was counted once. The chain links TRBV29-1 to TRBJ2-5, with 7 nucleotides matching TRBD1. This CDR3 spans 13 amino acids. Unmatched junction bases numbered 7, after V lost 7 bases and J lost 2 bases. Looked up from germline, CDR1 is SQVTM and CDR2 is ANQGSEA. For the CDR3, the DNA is TGCAGCGCCCTGGGACAGCCACAAGAGACCCAGTACTTC. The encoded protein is CSALGQPQETQYF.

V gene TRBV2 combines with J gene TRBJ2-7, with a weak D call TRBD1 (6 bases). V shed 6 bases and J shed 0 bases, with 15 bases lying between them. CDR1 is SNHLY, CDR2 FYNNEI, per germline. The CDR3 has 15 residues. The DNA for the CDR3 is TGTGCCAGCAGGGACGGGACACTAAACTCCTACGAGCAGTACTTC. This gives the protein CASRDGTLNSYEQYF.

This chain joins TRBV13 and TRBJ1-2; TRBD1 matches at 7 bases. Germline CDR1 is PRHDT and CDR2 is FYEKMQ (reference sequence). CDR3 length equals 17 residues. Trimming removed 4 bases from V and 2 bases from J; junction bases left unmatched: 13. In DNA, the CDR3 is TGTGCCAGCAGCTCAACGCCCCTGGGACAGCAAAACTATGGCTACACCTTC. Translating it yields CASSSTPLGQQNYGYTF.

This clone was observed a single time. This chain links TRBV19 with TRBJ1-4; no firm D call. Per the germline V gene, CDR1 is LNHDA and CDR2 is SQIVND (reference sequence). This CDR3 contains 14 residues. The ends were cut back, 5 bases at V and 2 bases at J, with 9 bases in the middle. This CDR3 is CASSRVVTNEKLFF. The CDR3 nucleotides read TGTGCCAGTAGTCGAGTGGTGACTAATGAAAAACTGTTTTTT.

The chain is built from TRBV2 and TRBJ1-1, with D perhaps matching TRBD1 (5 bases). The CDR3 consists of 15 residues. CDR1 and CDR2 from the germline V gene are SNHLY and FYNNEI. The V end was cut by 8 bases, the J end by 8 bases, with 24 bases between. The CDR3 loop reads CASFGGDHTTFEAFF. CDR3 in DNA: TGTGCCAGCTTCGGAGGGGACCATACCACATTCGAAGCTTTCTTT.

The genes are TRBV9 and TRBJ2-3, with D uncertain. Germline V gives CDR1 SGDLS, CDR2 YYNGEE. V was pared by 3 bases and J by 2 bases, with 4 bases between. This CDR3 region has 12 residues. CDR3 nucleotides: TGTGCCAGCAGCGGTAACACAGATACGCAGTATTTT. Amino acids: CASSGNTDTQYF.

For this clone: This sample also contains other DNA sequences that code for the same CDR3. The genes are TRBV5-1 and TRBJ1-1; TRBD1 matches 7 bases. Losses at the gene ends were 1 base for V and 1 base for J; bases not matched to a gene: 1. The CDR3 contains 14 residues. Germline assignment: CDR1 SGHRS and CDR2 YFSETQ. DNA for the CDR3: TGCGCCAGCAGCTTGCAGGGGGGGAACACTGAAGCTTTCTTT. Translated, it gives CASSLQGGNTEAFF.

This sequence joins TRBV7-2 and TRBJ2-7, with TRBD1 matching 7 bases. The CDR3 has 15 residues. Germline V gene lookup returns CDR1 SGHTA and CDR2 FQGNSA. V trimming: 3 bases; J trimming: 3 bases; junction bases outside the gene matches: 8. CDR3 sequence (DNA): TGTGCCAGCAGCTTCGCGGACAGGTTTGGCTACGAGCAGTACTTC. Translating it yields CASSFADRFGYEQYF.

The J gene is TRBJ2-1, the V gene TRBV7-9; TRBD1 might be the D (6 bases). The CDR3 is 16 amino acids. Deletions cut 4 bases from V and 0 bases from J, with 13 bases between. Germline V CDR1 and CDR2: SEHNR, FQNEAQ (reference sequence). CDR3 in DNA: TGTGCCAGCAGCTCTGTTAGGGGGAGCTCCTACAATGAGCAGTTCTTC. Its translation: CASSSVRGSSYNEQFF. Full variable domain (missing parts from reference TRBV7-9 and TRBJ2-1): DTGVSQNPRHKITKRGQNVTFRCDPISEHNRLYWYRQTLGQGPEFLTYFQNEAQLEKSRLLSDRFSAERPKGSFSTLEIQRTEQGDSAMYLCASSSVRGSSYNEQFFGPGTRLTVL.

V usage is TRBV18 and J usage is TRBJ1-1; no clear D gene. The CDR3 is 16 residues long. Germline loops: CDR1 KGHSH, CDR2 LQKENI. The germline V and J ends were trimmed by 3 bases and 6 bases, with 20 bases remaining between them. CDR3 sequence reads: CASSPGRDVGVSEAFF. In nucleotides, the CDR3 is TGTGCCAGCTCACCTGGCCGGGATGTTGGAGTGTCTGAAGCTTTCTTT.

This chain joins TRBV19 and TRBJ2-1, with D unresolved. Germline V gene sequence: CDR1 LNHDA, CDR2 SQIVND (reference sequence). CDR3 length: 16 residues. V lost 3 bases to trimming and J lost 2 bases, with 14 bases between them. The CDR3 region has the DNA TGTGCCAGTAGTATGTTTATCGGTGAGGCCTACAATGAGCAGTTCTTC. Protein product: CASSMFIGEAYNEQFF.

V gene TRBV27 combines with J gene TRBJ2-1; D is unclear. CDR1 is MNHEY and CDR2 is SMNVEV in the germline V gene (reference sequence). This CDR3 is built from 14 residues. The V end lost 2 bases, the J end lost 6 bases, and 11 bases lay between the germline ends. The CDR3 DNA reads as TGTGCCAGCAGTTTAGGGTGGCAGGCCAATGAGCAGTTCTTC. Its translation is CASSLGWQANEQFF.

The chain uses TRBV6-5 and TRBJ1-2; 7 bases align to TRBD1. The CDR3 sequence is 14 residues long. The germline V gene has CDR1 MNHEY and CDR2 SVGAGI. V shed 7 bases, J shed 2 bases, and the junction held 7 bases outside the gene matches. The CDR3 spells CASTRAGGNYGYTF. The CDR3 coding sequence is TGTGCCAGCACGCGGGCAGGGGGAAACTATGGCTACACCTTC.

The CDR3: CASSFTGTGELFF. The CDR3 region has the DNA TGTGCCAGCAGCTTTACAGGGACCGGGGAGCTGTTTTTT. The chain links TRBV7-8 to TRBJ2-2, with a possible D match to TRBD1 (6 bases). The germline V gene has CDR1 SGHVS and CDR2 FQNEAQ. The length of the CDR3 is 13 residues. With 3 bases removed from V and 5 bases from J, the gap between germline ends came to 7 bases.